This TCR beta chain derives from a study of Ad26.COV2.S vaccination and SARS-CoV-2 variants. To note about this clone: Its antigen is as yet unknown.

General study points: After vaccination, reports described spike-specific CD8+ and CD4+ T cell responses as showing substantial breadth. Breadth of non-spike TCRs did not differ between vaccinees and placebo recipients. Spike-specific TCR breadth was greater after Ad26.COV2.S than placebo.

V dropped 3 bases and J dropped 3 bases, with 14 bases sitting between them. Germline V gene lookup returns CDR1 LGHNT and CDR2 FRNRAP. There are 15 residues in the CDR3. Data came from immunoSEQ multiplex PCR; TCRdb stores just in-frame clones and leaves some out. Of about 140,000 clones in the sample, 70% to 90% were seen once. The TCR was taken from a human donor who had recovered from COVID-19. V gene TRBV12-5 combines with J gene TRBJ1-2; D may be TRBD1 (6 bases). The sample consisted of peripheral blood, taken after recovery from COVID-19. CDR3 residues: CASGLVGGTYYGYTF. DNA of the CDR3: TGTGCTAGTGGTTTAGTAGGGGGGACTTACTATGGCTACACCTTC.